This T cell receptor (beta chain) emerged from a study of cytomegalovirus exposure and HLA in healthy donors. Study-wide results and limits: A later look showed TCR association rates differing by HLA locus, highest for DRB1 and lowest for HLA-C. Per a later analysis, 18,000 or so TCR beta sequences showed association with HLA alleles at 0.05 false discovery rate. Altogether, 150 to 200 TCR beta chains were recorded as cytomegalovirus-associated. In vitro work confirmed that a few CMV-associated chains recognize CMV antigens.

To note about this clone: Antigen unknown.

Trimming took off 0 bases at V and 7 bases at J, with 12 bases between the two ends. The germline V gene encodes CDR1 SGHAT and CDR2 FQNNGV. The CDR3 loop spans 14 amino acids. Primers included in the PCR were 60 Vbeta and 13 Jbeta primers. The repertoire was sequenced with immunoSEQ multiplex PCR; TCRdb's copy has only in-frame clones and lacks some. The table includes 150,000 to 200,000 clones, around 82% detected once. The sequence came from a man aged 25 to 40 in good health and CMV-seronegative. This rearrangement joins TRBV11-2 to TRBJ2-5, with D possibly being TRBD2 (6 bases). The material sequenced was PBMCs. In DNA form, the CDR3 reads TGTGCCAGCAGCTTAGATGGGGGGAGTTGGACCCAGTACTTC. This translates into CASSLDGGSWTQYF.